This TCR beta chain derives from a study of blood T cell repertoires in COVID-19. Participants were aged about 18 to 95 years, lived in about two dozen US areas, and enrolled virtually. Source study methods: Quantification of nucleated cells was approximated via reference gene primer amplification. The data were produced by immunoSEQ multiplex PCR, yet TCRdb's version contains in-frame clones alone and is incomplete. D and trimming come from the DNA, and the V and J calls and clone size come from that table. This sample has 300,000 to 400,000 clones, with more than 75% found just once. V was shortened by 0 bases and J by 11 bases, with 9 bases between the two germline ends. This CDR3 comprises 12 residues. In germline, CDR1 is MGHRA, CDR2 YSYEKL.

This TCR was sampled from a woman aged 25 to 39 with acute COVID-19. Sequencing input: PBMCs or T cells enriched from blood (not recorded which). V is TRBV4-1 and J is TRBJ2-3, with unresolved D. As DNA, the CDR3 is TGCGCCAGCAGCCAAGAAAGAGCCGGGCAGTATTTT. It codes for CASSQERAGQYF.